This TCR beta chain came from a study of control samples from healthy donors and cancer patients. Germline lookup yields CDR1 MNHEY and CDR2 SMNVEV (reference sequence). This CDR3 is 16 amino acids long. V was pared by 4 bases and J by 2 bases, with 11 bases of the junction left unmatched. Sequencing was performed with immunoSEQ multiplex PCR; in TCRdb, only in-frame clones are kept and a portion is missing. The sample lists over 150,000 clones, nearly 90% occurring once. The rearrangement joins TRBV27 to TRBJ2-7, with 7 positions matching TRBD1. This clonotype was sampled from a woman aged 45-65 years in good health. The sequenced sample consisted of blood. DNA of the CDR3: TGTGCCAGCAGTTCGGATGTTGGGACAGCAGCCTACGAGCAGTACTTC. It codes for CASSSDVGTAAYEQYF.